Reported below is one TCR beta chain. Its antigen is currently unknown. This sample is part of a study of T cell repertoires in cytomegalovirus infection. For the study at large: In public TCR beta signatures, there were indications of both CMV infection and matching HLA type. Notes on the study in general: Accumulated public TCR beta family frequency recognized individuals carrying CMV together with the relevant HLA.

With V trimmed by 4 bases and J by 0 bases, 1 base remained unmatched. The length of the CDR3 is 16 residues. Germline V gene sequence: CDR1 MNHNS, CDR2 SASEGT. From the reads, TCRdb called clonotypes with MiXCR, one entry per CDR3 protein. The sample has approximately 390,000 distinct CDR3 sequences, about 35% seen once; the top ten hold roughly 13%. The sample consisted of cultured PBMCs, taken from culture after CMV antigen stimulation. The J gene is TRBJ2-2, the V gene TRBV6-1; 11 bases align to TRBD2. The TCR comes from a human donor in good health (CMV status not recorded). Some clones in this sample may be carry-over from other donors' samples. CDR3 nucleotide sequence: TGTGCCAGCAGTGGGACTAGCGGGTCGAACACCGGGGAGCTGTTTTTT. Its translation is CASSGTSGSNTGELFF.